This T cell receptor beta chain originates from a study of T cells in Graves' hyperthyroidism and ophthalmopathy. There were TCR beta CDR3 regions amplified from RNA transcripts. With the HTBI primer set, the TCR CDR3 went through a first round of RT-PCR. One entry per CDR3 protein results from TCRdb running MiXCR on the multiplex PCR reads. The sample records 450,000 to 650,000 distinct CDR3 sequences, 17% being singletons. The V gene lost 4 bases and the J gene lost 4 bases, with 10 bases spanning the gap. Per the germline V gene, CDR1 is MGHDK and CDR2 is SYGVNS. The CDR3 is made up of 13 amino acids.

The specimen sequenced was blood. The chain uses TRBV25-1 and TRBJ1-1, with D hard to call. The receptor was derived from a young woman with Graves' ophthalmopathy. For the CDR3, the DNA is TGTGCCAGCAGTGGCCCCCTTGGCACTGAAGCTTTCTTT. This sequence encodes CASSGPLGTEAFF.